This T cell receptor (beta chain) derives from a study of cytomegalovirus exposure and HLA in healthy donors. As to this clone: Its antigen is unidentified.

It was with 60 Vbeta and 13 Jbeta primers that the PCR ran. TCRdb's table, derived via immunoSEQ multiplex PCR, lists solely in-frame clones and lacks some. The sample yields tens of thousands of clones, around 40% seen once. V lost 3 bases to trimming and J lost 4 bases, with 8 bases between them. The CDR3 consists of 14 residues. Germline V gives CDR1 SGHDT, CDR2 YYEEEE. Sampled while nominally healthy, donors likely had unrecorded immune exposures. Study outcomes and limitations: The classifier, whose performance was assessed in both the original and validation cohorts, reportedly diagnosed cytomegalovirus status with high specificity and sensitivity. An analysis was carried out at a later point. It showed that HLA-associated TCR beta chains were more clonally expanded than equally common non-associated chains. Researchers reported from a later analysis that most CMV-associated TCR beta chains appeared HLA-restricted.

This sequence was found in a woman aged 45 to 65 in good health and CMV-seronegative. The sample consisted of PBMCs. The V and J genes are TRBV5-6 and TRBJ1-6; unclear D gene. This CDR3 is CASSSTAYNSPLHF. CDR3 DNA sequence: TGTGCCAGCAGCTCAACAGCTTATAATTCACCCCTCCACTTT.